The 5 T cell receptor beta chains presented below share a single source sample, sequenced in a study of cytomegalovirus exposure and HLA in healthy donors. Vbeta (60) and Jbeta (13) primers were used in the PCR. The assay was immunoSEQ multiplex PCR, and TCRdb's table has in-frame clones only and misses some. This table holds around 150,000 clones, roughly 9.6% found once. What was sequenced was PBMCs. Every receptor here comes from a woman aged 40 to 50 in good health and CMV-seropositive.

The chain joins TRBV6-5 to TRBJ2-3; TRBD2 agrees at 9 bases. CDR1 and CDR2 from the germline V gene are MNHEY and SVGAGI. CDR3 length: 16 residues. Germline trimming cut 4 bases from V and 2 bases from J; bases unmatched to any gene: 7. CDR3 loop: CASSSLRLAVTDTQYF. CDR3 nucleotides: TGTGCCAGCAGTTCATTGCGACTAGCGGTCACAGATACGCAGTATTTT.

The V call is TRBV2, the J call TRBJ2-3, with 9 bases that match TRBD2. This CDR3 spans 15 amino acids. From germline, CDR1 is SNHLY and CDR2 FYNNEI. Losses at the gene ends were 5 bases for V and 6 bases for J; bases not matched to a gene: 9. The CDR3 nucleotides are TGTGCCAGCAGTCTAGCGGGGTCAACCGGGGATACGCAGTATTTT. This gives the protein CASSLAGSTGDTQYF.

This clone was seen only a few times. The J gene is TRBJ2-3, the V gene TRBV6-5; 7 bases map to TRBD1. The V gene's germline CDR1 is MNHEY and CDR2 SVGAGI. The junction had 1 base not matched to a gene; V was cut back by 6 bases and J by 1 base. The CDR3 length is 13 residues. The CDR3 coding sequence is TGTGCCAGCAGGGGGACAGGCACAGATACGCAGTATTTT. Translating gives CASRGTGTDTQYF.

This clone has a count of ten or more. The V call is TRBV7-6, the J call TRBJ2-2; 12 nucleotides align to TRBD1. CDR1 and CDR2 from the germline V gene are SGHVS and FNYEAQ. The ends lost 7 bases at V and 4 bases at J; junction bases unmatched: 4. The CDR3 is 15 residues long. This chain's CDR3 is CASNPGQGATGELFF. DNA for the CDR3: TGTGCCAGCAATCCGGGACAGGGGGCCACCGGGGAGCTGTTTTTT.

This chain joins TRBV4-1 and TRBJ2-3, with 8 nucleotides matching TRBD2. This CDR3 has 16 amino acids. Germline V gene data show CDR1 as MGHRA and CDR2 as YSYEKL. Trimming at V came to 0 bases and at J to 3 bases, leaving 5 bases not matched to a gene. This CDR3 reads CASSQEWERGTDTQYF. CDR3 nucleotides: TGCGCCAGCAGCCAAGAGTGGGAGCGGGGGACAGATACGCAGTATTTT.